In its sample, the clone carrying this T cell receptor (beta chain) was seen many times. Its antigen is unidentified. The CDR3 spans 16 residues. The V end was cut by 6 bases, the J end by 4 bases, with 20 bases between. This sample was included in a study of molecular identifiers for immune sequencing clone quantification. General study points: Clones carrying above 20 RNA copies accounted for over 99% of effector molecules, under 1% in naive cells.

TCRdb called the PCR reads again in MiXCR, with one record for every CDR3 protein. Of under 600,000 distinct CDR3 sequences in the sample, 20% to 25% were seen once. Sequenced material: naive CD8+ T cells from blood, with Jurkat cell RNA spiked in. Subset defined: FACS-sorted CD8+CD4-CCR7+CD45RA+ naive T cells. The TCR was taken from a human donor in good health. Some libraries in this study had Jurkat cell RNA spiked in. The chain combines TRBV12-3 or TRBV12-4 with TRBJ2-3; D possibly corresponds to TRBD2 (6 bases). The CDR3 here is CASSLSSGEGADTQYF. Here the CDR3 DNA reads TGTGCCAGCAGCCTAAGTTCGGGAGAGGGCGCAGATACGCAGTATTTT.